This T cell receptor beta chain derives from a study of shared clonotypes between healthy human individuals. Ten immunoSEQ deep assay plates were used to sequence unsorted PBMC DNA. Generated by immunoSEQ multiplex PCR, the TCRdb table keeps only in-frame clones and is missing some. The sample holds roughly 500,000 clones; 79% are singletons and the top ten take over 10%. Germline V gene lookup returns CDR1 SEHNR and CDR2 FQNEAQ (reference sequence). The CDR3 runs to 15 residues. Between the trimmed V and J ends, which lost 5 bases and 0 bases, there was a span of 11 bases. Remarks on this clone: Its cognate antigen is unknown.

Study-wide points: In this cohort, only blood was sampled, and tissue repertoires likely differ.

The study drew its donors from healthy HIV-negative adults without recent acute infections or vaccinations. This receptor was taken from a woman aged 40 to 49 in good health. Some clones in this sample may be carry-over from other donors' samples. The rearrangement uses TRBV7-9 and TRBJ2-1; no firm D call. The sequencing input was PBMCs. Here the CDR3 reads CASSQEASSYNEQFF. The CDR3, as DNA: TGTGCCAGCAGCCAAGAGGCGAGCTCCTACAATGAGCAGTTCTTC.